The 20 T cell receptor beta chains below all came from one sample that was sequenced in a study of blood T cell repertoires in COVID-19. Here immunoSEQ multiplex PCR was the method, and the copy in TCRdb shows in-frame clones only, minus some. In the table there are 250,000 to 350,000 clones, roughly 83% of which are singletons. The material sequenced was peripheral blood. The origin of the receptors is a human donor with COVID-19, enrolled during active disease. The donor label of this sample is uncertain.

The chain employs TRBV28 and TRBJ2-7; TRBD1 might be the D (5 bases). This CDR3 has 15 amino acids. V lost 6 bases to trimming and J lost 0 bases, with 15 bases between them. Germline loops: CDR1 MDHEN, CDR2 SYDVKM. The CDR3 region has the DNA TGTGCCAGCAGCTCTGGGGCCCATAGCTCCTACGAGCAGTACTTC. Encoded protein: CASSSGAHSSYEQYF.

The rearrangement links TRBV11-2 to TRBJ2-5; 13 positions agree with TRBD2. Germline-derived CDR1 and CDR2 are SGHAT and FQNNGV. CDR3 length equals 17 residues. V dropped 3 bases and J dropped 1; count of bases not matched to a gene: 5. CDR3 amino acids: CASSFRLAGGIQETQYF. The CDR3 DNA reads TGTGCCAGCAGCTTCAGACTAGCGGGAGGAATCCAAGAGACCCAGTACTTC.

The CDR3 sequence is CASSRSGQPNTEAFF. CDR3 bases: TGTGCCAGCAGCCGATCGGGACAGCCGAACACTGAAGCTTTCTTT. The chain combines TRBV9 with TRBJ1-1; 7 nucleotides agree with TRBD1. The CDR3 runs to 15 residues. CDR1 is SGDLS and CDR2 is YYNGEE in the germline V gene. With 4 bases clipped from V and 1 base from J, the junction kept 7 bases outside the gene matches.

This CDR3 is CASSWTGTETQYF. In DNA form, the CDR3 reads TGTGCCAGTAGCTGGACAGGTACTGAGACCCAGTACTTC. V usage is TRBV19 and J usage is TRBJ2-5; 7 bases agree with TRBD1. Germline CDR1 reads LNHDA; CDR2 reads SQIVND (reference sequence). V gave up 6 bases and J gave up 5 bases; unmatched junction bases: 6. The length of the CDR3 is 13 residues.

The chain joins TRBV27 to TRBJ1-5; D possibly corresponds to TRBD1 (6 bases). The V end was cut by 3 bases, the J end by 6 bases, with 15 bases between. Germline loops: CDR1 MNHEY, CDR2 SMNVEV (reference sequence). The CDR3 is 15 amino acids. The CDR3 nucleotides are TGTGCCAGCAGTTTGGCCTTAGGGGGTGGTCAGCCCCAGCATTTT. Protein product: CASSLALGGGQPQHF.

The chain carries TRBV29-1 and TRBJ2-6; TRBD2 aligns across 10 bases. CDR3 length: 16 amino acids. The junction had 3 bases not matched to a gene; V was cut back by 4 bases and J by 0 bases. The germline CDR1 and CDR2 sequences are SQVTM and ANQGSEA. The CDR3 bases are TGCAGCGTTGTTCTAGCGGGGGCCTCTGGGGCCAACGTCCTGACTTTC. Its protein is CSVVLAGASGANVLTF. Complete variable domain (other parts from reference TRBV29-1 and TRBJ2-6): SAVISQKPSRDICQRGTSLTIQCQVDSQVTMMFWYRQQPGQSLTLIATANQGSEATYESGFVIDKFPISRPNLTFSTLTVSNMSPEDSSIYLCSVVLAGASGANVLTFGAGSRLTVL.

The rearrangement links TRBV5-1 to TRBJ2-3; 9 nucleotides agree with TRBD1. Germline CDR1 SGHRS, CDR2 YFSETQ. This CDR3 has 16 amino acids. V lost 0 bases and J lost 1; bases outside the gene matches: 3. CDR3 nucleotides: TGCGCCAGCAGCTTGGGGACAGGGGCGGGCACAGATACGCAGTATTTT. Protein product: CASSLGTGAGTDTQYF.

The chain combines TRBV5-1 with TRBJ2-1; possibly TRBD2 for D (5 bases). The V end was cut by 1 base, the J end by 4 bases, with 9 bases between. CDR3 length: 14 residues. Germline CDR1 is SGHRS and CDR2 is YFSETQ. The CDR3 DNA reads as TGCGCCAGCAGCTTGACTAGGACTTACAATGAGCAGTTCTTC. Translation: CASSLTRTYNEQFF.

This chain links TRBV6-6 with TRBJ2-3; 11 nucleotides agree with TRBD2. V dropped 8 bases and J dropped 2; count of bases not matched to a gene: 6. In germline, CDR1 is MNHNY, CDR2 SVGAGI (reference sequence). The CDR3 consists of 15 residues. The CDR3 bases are TGTGCCAGCTCAGGGACTAGCGGATTCACAGATACGCAGTATTTT. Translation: CASSGTSGFTDTQYF.

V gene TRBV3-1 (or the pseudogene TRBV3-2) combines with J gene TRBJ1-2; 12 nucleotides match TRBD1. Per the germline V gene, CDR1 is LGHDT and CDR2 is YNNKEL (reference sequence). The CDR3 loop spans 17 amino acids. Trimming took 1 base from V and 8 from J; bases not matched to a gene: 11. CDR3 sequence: CASSQAASGQGAEGYTF. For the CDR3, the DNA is TGTGCCAGCAGCCAAGCAGCTTCGGGACAGGGGGCGGAAGGCTACACCTTC.

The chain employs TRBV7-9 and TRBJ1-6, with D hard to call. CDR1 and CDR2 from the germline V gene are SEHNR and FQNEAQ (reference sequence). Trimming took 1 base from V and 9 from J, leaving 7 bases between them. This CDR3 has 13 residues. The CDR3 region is CASSLDSFSPLHF. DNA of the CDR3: TGTGCCAGCAGCTTAGACAGCTTTTCACCCCTCCACTTT.

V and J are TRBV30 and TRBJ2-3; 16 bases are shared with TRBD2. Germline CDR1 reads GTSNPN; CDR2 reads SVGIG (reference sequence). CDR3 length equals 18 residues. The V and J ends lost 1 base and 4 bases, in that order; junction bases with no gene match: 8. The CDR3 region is CAWSDPGLAGGPSDTQYF. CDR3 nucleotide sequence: TGTGCCTGGAGTGACCCGGGACTAGCGGGAGGGCCGTCAGATACGCAGTATTTT.

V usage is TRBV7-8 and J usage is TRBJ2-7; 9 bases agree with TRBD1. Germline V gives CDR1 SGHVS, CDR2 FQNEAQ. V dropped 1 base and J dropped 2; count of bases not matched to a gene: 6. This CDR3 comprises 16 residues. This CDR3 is CASSLDLGTGTYEQYF. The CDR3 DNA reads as TGTGCCAGCAGCTTAGATTTGGGGACAGGGACCTACGAGCAGTACTTC. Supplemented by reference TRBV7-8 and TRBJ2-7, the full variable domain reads GAGVSQSPRYKVAKRGQDVALRCDPISGHVSLFWYQQALGQGPEFLTYFQNEAQLDKSGLPSDRFFAERPEGSVSTLKIQRTQQEDSAVYLCASSLDLGTGTYEQYFGPGTRLTVT.

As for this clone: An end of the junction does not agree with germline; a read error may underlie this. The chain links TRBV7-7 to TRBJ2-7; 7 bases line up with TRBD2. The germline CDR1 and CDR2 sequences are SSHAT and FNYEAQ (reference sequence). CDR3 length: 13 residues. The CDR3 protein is CASSFIAGGEQYF. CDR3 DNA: TGTGCTAGCAGCTTCATAGCCGGGGGGGAGCAGTACTTC. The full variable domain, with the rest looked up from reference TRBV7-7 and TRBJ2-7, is GAGVSQSPRYKVTKRGQDVTLRCDPISSHATLYWYQQALGQGPEFLTYFNYEAQPDKSGLPSDRFSAERPEGSISTLTIQRTEQRDSAMYRCASSFIAGGEQYFGPGTRLTVT.

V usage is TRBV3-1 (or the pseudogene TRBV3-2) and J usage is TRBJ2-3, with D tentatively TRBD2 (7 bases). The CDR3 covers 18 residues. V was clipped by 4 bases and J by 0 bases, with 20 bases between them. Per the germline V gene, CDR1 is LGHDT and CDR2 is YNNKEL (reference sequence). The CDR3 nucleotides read TGTGCCAGCAGCCGAAGGCGCCCAGGGGAGGGGAGCACAGATACGCAGTATTTT. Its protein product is CASSRRRPGEGSTDTQYF.

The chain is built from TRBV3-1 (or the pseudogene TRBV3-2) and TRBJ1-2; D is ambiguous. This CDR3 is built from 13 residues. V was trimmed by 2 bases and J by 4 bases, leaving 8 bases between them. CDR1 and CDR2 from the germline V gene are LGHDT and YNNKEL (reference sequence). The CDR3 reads CASSQPGFYGYTF. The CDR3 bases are TGTGCCAGCAGCCAACCGGGGTTCTATGGCTACACCTTC.

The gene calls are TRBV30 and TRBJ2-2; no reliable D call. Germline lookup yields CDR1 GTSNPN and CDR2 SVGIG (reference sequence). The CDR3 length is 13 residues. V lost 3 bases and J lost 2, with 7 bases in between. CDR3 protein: CAWRESNTGELFF. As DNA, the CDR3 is TGTGCCTGGAGGGAGAGCAACACCGGGGAGCTGTTTTTT.

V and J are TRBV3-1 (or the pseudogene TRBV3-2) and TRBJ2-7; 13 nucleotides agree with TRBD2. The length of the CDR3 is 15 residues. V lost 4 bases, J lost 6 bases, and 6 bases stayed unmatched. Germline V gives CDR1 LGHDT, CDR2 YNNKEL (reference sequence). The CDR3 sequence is CASSLGLAGVLEQYF. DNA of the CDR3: TGTGCCAGCAGCCTTGGACTAGCGGGAGTACTCGAGCAGTACTTC.

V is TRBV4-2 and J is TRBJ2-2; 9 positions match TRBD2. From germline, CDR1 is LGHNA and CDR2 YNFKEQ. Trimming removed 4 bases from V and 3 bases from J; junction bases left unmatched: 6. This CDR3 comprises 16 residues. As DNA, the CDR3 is TGTGCCAGCAGCCCACCTAGCGGGACCGACACCGGGGAGCTGTTTTTT. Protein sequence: CASSPPSGTDTGELFF.

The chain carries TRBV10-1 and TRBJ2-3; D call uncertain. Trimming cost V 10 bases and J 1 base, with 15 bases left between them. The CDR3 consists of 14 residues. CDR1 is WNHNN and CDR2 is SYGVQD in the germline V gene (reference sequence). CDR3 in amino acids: CATQESTGTDTQYF. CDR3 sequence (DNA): TGCGCCACCCAAGAGAGCACCGGCACAGATACGCAGTATTTT.